This T cell receptor (beta chain) was sequenced in a study of identical twins listed by TCRdb under 2016. Looking at the study overall: TCR alpha and beta repertoires from monozygotic twins, unrelated adults of various ages and cord blood were deep-sequenced to test whether fetal clonotypes persist. To rule out contamination, the twin experiments were replicated at different times with different library preparation protocols.

Receptors were amplified or captured by 5' RACE. The run used an Illumina HiSeq 2000. A universal primer binding site was added through template switching, and the final cDNA carried a unique molecular identifier so that TCR cDNA molecules could be counted accurately. Specific primers in the conserved constant-segment region were used to synthesize first-strand cDNA for the TCR alpha and beta chains. Each cDNA library was double barcoded, with a SMART-Mk sample barcode plus Illumina barcodes, to control for contamination. TruSeq adapter sequences along with Illumina sample barcodes were introduced in two successive PCR steps. The TCR alpha and beta cDNA libraries were sequenced on the Illumina HiSeq platform using custom primers. Processing in the source paper ran as follows. Unique molecular identifiers were extracted from raw reads with MiGEC, and CDR3 positions were determined with MiXCR. For each individual, recombination models were inferred using an EM algorithm with the repgenHMM and IGoR tools. Shared clonotypes were analyzed with the tcR package in R, and sharing was normalized by the product of cloneset sizes. To study raw recombination without the effects of thymic and clonal selection, out-of-frame nonproductive sequences were analyzed. Starting from the raw public reads, TCRdb applied fastp trimming at Q25, assembled clones with MiXCR and retained in-frame beta chains. Rows with a matching CDR3 protein are joined into one entry that keeps the most common DNA and genes. The V and J calls, along with clone size, are taken from TCRdb and not from the paper's own processing. This sample comprises some 1,600,000 distinct CDR3 sequences, under 35% of them detected only once. Of the sample, over 0.25% is held by the ten largest clones.

All donors were healthy Caucasians. A note on this clonotype: Its recognized antigen is unknown. One end of the junction does not line up with germline, which may come from a read error.

Study-wide findings and limitations: In monozygotic twins, recombination models systematically underestimated out-of-frame TCR alpha sharing, but the models matched the sharing seen between unrelated individuals. Conclusions relied on cross-sectional statistical analysis, since the same donors could not be followed over many years. Invariant T cells such as MAIT and iNKT could partly confound zero-insertion analyses, although diverse VJ usage argued against such confounding for most clonotypes. Compared with coincidental sharing between unrelated individuals, out-of-frame TCR alpha sequences shared between twins had an excess of sequences with low generation probability. In beta out-of-frame sequences, excess twin sharing was weaker, because having fewer shared sequences lowered the signal-to-noise ratio. Abundant cord blood beta clonotypes had fewer insertions, young adult naive repertoires showed a similar but weaker trend, and memory repertoires showed no such trend.

The sequencing sample was made of cord blood. This TCR derives from a newborn girl in good health.

The DNA reads as follows: TGCAGTGCTATACAGACCTACGGGCAGTACTTC. This translates into CSAIQTYGQYF. This chain joins TRBV20-1 to TRBJ2-7; no D gene is confidently identified. Counted from cysteine to phenylalanine, this CDR3 has 11 amino acids. Only the CDR3 DNA stays, 33 bases, in frame from base 1. CDR1 and CDR2 are drawn from the germline V gene (reference sequence): DFQATT, SNEGSKA.